This record covers a single T cell receptor (beta chain). The CDR3 has 13 residues. Germline assignment: CDR1 LGHNA and CDR2 YNFKEQ. V was trimmed by 0 bases and J by 4 bases, leaving 6 bases between them. These data originate in a study of blood T cell repertoires in COVID-19. Assay: immunoSEQ multiplex PCR; the TCRdb copy retains only in-frame clones and omits some. This sample carries about 83,000 clones, roughly 82% of them seen once, and the ten largest clones take approximately 8%. Sequencing used peripheral blood. This sequence was found in a middle-aged man with active COVID-19. J is TRBJ2-5 and V is TRBV4-2, with D unresolved. The CDR3 bases are TGTGCCAGCAGCCAAGATCGGGTAGAGACCCAGTACTTC. Translating gives CASSQDRVETQYF.